This T cell receptor (beta chain) was recovered during a study of identical twins. TCRdb reanalysed the 5' RACE reads using MiXCR and keeps one entry per CDR3 protein. The data contain about 890,000 distinct CDR3 sequences, 9% to 15% of them singletons. Of note for this clonotype: Its antigen is not known.

This CDR3 has 13 residues. Trimming pared 8 bases from V and 7 bases from J, leaving 15 bases between. From germline, CDR1 is ENHRY and CDR2 SYGVKD. Findings and limits, study-wide: Not following the same donors, the study drew its conclusions from cross-sectional statistical analysis.

Among all donors, each was a healthy Caucasian. The same specimen was also included in a second study, on yellow fever vaccine responses in identical twins.

The sample was PBMCs. The chain couples TRBV10-3 to TRBJ2-1; a weak D match, TRBD2 (5 bases). This sequence was found in a woman in her late teens or twenties in good health. CDR3 nucleotide sequence: TGTGCCATCCTGGCCCCGAGGGAAAATGAGCAGTTCTTC. The encoded protein is CAILAPRENEQFF.